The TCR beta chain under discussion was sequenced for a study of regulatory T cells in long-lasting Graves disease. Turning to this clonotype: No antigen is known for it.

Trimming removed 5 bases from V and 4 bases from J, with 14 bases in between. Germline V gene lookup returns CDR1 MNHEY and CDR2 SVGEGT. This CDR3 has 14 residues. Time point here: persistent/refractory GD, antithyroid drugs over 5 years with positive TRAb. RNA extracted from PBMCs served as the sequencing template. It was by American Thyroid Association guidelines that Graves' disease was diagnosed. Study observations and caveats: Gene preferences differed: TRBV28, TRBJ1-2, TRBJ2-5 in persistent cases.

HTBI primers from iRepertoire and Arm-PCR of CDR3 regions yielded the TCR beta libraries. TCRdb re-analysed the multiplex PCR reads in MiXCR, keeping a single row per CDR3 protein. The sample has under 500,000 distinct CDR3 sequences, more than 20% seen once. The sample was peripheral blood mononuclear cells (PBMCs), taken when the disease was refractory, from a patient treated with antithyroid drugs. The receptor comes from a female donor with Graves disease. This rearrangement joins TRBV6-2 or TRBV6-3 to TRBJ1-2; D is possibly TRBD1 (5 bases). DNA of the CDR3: TGTGCCAGCAGTCCTGACTACGGGGGCTATGGCTACACCTTC. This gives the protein CASSPDYGGYGYTF.